The 15 T cell receptor beta chains presented below share a single source sample, sequenced in a study of control samples from healthy donors and cancer patients. The method was immunoSEQ multiplex PCR; TCRdb's version includes in-frame clones alone and lacks a portion of them. Here the sample spans approximately 110,000 clones, roughly 91% being singletons. The sample comprised blood. The receptor set was obtained from a woman between 50 and 59 years old in good health.

Only a few counts were recorded for this clone. This CDR3 reads CASSRQGTSSYNEQFF. CDR3 DNA: TGTGCCAGCAGTAGACAGGGGACAAGCTCCTACAATGAGCAGTTCTTC. V is TRBV27 and J is TRBJ2-1; 8 bases fit TRBD1. The V gene end was trimmed by 5 bases and the J gene end by 0 bases; junction bases not matched to a gene: 6. CDR1 is MNHEY and CDR2 is SMNVEV in the germline V gene (reference sequence). This CDR3 has 16 residues.

The rearrangement links TRBV11-2 to TRBJ1-1, with D tentatively TRBD1 (5 bases). The V and J ends lost 4 bases and 1 base respectively, with 7 bases between them. The CDR3 runs to 13 residues. Looked up from germline, CDR1 is SGHAT and CDR2 is FQNNGV. CDR3 region: CASSSRANTEAFF. The CDR3 coding sequence is TGTGCCAGCAGCTCCAGGGCGAACACTGAAGCTTTCTTT.

The chain carries TRBV5-1 and TRBJ2-1, with D perhaps TRBD2 (5 bases). The ends were cut back, 0 bases at V and 2 bases at J, with 12 bases in the middle. The CDR3 totals 16 residues. Germline V gene sequence: CDR1 SGHRS, CDR2 YFSETQ. DNA of the CDR3: TGCGCCAGCAGCTTGGTCCCGGACTTCACCTACAATGAGCAGTTCTTC. Its protein is CASSLVPDFTYNEQFF.

This chain links TRBV14 with TRBJ2-7, with D possibly TRBD1 on 5 matching bases. Germline assignment: CDR1 SGHDN and CDR2 FVKESK. The CDR3 is 13 residues long. Trimming took 1 base from V and 4 from J, leaving 8 bases between them. CDR3 region: CASSQAGRYEQYF. CDR3 in DNA: TGTGCCAGCAGCCAAGCAGGGCGGTACGAGCAGTACTTC.

This chain joins TRBV5-4 and TRBJ2-5; TRBD2 matches 12 bases. Per the germline V gene, CDR1 is SGHNT and CDR2 is YYREEE (reference sequence). V lost 4 bases to trimming and J lost 5 bases; unmatched junction nucleotides: 6. The CDR3 has 15 residues. This CDR3 reads CASSGGTSGLETQYF. The CDR3 DNA reads TGTGCCAGCAGCGGGGGGACTAGCGGGCTGGAGACCCAGTACTTC.

V usage is TRBV27 and J usage is TRBJ2-3, with unresolved D. From germline, CDR1 is MNHEY and CDR2 SMNVEV (reference sequence). V shed 6 bases and J shed 2 bases, with 9 bases lying between them. This CDR3 comprises 13 residues. The CDR3 protein is CASRPPYTDTQYF. The CDR3 DNA is TGTGCCAGCAGACCTCCATACACAGATACGCAGTATTTT.

This chain links TRBV14 with TRBJ2-7; weak D call: TRBD1 (6 bases). The germline CDR1 and CDR2 sequences are SGHDN and FVKESK. V was cut by 4 bases and J by 3 bases, with 10 bases left in between. The length of the CDR3 is 13 residues. The CDR3 protein is CASSRGRSYEQYV. The CDR3 DNA is TGTGCCAGCAGCCGGGGGCGTAGCTACGAGCAGTACGTC.

Points on this clone: At one end, the junction sequence differs from germline, possibly due to a read error. The V and J genes are TRBV5-8 and TRBJ2-1; TRBD1 is a possible D gene (5 bases). The CDR3 is made up of 10 amino acids. The germline V gene encodes CDR1 SGHTS and CDR2 YDEGEE. The CDR3 DNA is TGTGCCAGCAGCTTGGGACAGACGATCTTC. It is translated as CASSLGQTIF.

The chain uses TRBV27 and TRBJ2-6, with 8 bases that match TRBD2. CDR1 is MNHEY, CDR2 SMNVEV, per germline (reference sequence). V gave up 5 bases and J gave up 4 bases; unmatched junction bases: 7. CDR3 length: 16 residues. CDR3 in DNA: TGTGCCAGCAGTCAACCGCGGGGGGCCGGGGCCAACGTCCTGACTTTC. Residues: CASSQPRGAGANVLTF.

V gene TRBV7-9 combines with J gene TRBJ2-7; D gene uncertain. This CDR3 is built from 14 residues. V was pared by 4 bases and J by 5 bases, with 15 bases between. CDR1 SEHNR and CDR2 FQNEAQ come from the germline V gene (reference sequence). In DNA form, the CDR3 reads TGTGCCAGCAGCTCAAGGGCCGGGTCCAACGAGCAGTACGTC. Residues: CASSSRAGSNEQYV.

V gene TRBV9 combines with J gene TRBJ2-3; D may be TRBD2 (6 bases). Trimming stripped 0 bases from V and 6 bases from J, with 14 bases between. Germline V gene lookup returns CDR1 SGDLS and CDR2 YYNGEE. The CDR3 contains 15 residues. CDR3 coding DNA: TGTGCCAGCAGCGTAGGGCTAGCGTATTCGGATACGCAGTATTTT. As protein: CASSVGLAYSDTQYF.

The gene calls are TRBV19 and TRBJ2-7; maybe TRBD1 (6 bases). This CDR3 is built from 14 residues. The V end was cut by 6 bases, the J end by 3 bases, with 15 bases between. In germline, CDR1 is LNHDA, CDR2 SQIVND (reference sequence). This chain's CDR3 is CASSYQGTRYEQYF. The CDR3 bases are TGTGCCAGTAGCTATCAGGGGACACGCTACGAGCAGTACTTC.

This chain links TRBV7-3 with TRBJ2-1; TRBD1 is a possible D gene (6 bases). V was pared by 5 bases and J by 3 bases, with 14 bases between. This CDR3 is 15 amino acids long. The germline gives CDR1 SGHTA, CDR2 FQGTGA. The CDR3 spells CASSVRDTVYNEQFF. The CDR3 DNA is TGTGCCAGCAGCGTCCGGGACACCGTCTACAATGAGCAGTTCTTC.

This clone was counted once. The chain links TRBV2 to TRBJ1-2; D is undetermined. Trimming shortened V by 1 base and J by 8 bases, and 11 bases separated the two germline ends. CDR3 length equals 13 residues. Germline V gene sequence: CDR1 SNHLY, CDR2 FYNNEI. CDR3 sequence: CASSEEGPRGYTF. DNA for the CDR3: TGTGCCAGCAGTGAAGAAGGGCCGAGGGGCTACACCTTC.

The chain couples TRBV27 to TRBJ1-6; no clear D. CDR1 is MNHEY and CDR2 is SMNVEV in the germline V gene (reference sequence). Trimming took off 6 bases at V and 9 bases at J, with 18 bases between the two ends. CDR3 length equals 15 residues. CDR3 bases: TGTGCCAGCAGCCGCCGTGATGTGGGATTTTCACCCCTCCACTTT. Encoded protein: CASSRRDVGFSPLHF.